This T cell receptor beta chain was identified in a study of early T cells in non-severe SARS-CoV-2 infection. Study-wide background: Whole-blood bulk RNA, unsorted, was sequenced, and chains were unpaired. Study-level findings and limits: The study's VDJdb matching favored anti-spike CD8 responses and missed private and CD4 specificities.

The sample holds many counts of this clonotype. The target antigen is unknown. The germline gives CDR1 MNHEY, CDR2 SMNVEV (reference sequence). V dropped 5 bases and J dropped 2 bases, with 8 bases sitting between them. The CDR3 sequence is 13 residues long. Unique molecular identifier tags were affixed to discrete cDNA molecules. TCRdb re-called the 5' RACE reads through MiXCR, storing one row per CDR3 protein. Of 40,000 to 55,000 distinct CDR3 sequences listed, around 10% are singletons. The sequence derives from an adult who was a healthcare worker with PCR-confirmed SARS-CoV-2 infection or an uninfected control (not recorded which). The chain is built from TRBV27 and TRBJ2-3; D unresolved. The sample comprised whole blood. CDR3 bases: TGTGCCAGCAGTATTGGGCTCACAGATACGCAGTATTTT. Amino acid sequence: CASSIGLTDTQYF.